This T cell receptor (beta chain) appears in the sequencing data of a study of metastatic and nonmetastatic thyroid tumors. Notes on the study in general: For both blood and tumor, malignant thyroid tumors reportedly showed significantly higher TCR beta diversity than benign nodules did.

Until they underwent thyroid surgery, no patient had received any treatment. TCRdb re-analyzed the PCR reads using MiXCR. The sample has about 38,000 clones; under 30% are singletons. Germline CDR1 reads MNHEY; CDR2 reads SVGAGI. The CDR3 length is 19 residues. V gave up 6 bases and J gave up 4 bases; unmatched junction bases: 24. By share of the sample, this clone is medium-sized (0.01 to 0.1%). The antigen remains undetermined. Sequencing used blood. The chain has TRBV6-5 and TRBJ2-7; TRBD1 matches 7 bases. This clonotype was sampled from a male donor with papillary thyroid cancer or a benign thyroid nodule (not recorded which). Some clones in this sample may be carry-over from other donors' samples. DNA of the CDR3: TGTGCCAGCAGGCTACGTATGGGGGTGATAGGGACAGATCCTTACGAGCAGTACTTC. It codes for CASRLRMGVIGTDPYEQYF.